This note documents a single T cell receptor (beta chain) sequence. Its antigen is currently unknown. The sample belongs to a study of T cell responses to AZD1222 COVID-19 vaccine. Study-wide context: Combined were second doses at about 4 or about 12 weeks.

General observations from the study: Regions 160-218 and 743-854 dominated among vaccine-associated CD4 TCRs spanning spike. Following two doses of AZD1222, Spike-specific TCR breadth and depth rose. The study reported that nearly half of spike-specific TCRs target unmutated variant regions.

This CDR3 has 13 residues. CDR1 MGHDK and CDR2 SYGVNS come from the germline V gene. The V end was cut by 4 bases, the J end by 4 bases, with 9 bases between. Here immunoSEQ multiplex PCR was the method, and the copy in TCRdb shows in-frame clones only, minus some. The table has 95,000 or so clones, over 75% seen once. The chain carries TRBV25-1 and TRBJ2-3; D is unresolved. This specimen was peripheral blood, taken on day 0 of AZD1222 vaccination. This sequence originates from an adult in good health. The CDR3 protein is CASSVRTADTQYF. CDR3 coding DNA: TGTGCCAGCAGTGTCAGGACCGCAGATACGCAGTATTTT. Full variable domain (missing parts from reference TRBV25-1 and TRBJ2-3): EADIYQTPRYLVIGTGKKITLECSQTMGHDKMYWYQQDPGMELHLIHYSYGVNSTEKGDLSSESTVSRIRTEHFPLTLESARPSHTSQYLCASSVRTADTQYFGPGTRLTVL.